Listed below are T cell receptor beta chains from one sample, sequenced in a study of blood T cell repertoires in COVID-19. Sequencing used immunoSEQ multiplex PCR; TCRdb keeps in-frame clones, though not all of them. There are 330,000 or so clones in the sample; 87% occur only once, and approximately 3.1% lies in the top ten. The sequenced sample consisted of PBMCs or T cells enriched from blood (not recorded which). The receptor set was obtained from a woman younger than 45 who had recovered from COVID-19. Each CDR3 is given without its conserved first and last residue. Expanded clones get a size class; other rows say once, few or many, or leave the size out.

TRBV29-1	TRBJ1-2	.	SVEGANSPNYGYT
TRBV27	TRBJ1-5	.	ASSPRPGPQPQH
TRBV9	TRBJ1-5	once	ASSVADNQPQH
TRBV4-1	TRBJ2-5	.	ASSLGRRQETQY
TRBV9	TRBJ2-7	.	ASSARQGNYEQY
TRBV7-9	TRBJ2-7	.	ASSLVSERYEQY
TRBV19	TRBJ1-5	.	ASIDRGRGGQPQH
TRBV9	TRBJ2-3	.	ASSPIWTSGTDTQY
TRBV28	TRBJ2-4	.	ASRPTGQGLAKNIQY
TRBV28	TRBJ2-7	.	ASSPDSSGRVEQY
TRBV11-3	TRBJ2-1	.	ASSISDREQF
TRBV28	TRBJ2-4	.	ASREETGTASYKNIQY
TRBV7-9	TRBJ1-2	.	ASSLDSPNYGYT
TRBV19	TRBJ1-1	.	ARGRQNTEAF
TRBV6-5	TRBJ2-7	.	ASSYYDGHSYEQY
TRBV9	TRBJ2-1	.	ASSVEGSGGYGNEQF
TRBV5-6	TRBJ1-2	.	ASSLVTGEGYT
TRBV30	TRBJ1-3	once	AWTNRDSGNTIY
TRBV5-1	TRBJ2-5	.	ASSLAPRGGGQETQY
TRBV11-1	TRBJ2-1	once	ASSPGTGGAAEQF
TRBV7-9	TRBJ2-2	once	ASSRDTMNTGELF
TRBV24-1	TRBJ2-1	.	ATSDLMGADNEQF
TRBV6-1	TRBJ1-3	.	ASSDRAGNTIY
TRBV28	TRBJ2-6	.	ASNYQSRLVANVLT
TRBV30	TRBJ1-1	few	AWSGQMNTEAF
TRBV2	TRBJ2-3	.	ASRGRRAGGIDTQY
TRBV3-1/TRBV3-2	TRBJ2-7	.	ASSTYTSYEQY
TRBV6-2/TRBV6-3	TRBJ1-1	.	ASSYKRAGVGHTEAF
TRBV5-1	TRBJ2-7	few	ASSPGTLGSYEQY
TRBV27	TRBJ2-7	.	ASSVSSGDERGYEQY
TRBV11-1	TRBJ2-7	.	ASSLGLAGSYEQY
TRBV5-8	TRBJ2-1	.	ASSHERLAGSYNEQF
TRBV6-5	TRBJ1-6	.	ASSYGQGWNSPLH
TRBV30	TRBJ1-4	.	AWSVAGTNEKLF
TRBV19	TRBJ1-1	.	ASSIARQGPMNTEAF
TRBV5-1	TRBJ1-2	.	ASSLAQGDYGYT
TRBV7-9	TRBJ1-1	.	ASSPPVKGALTEAF
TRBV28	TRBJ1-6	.	AGRQDMSYNSPLH
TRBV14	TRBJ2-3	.	ASSPMTGTSTDTQY
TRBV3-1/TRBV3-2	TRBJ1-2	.	ASSQVYYGYT
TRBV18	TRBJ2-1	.	ASSPQTRHNEQF
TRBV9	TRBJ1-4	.	ASSVDRGGATNEKLF
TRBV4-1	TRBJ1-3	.	ASSHLPGQSSGNTIY
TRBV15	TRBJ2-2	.	ATSRNIANTGELF
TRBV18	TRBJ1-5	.	ASSSTGDQPQH
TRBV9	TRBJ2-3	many	ASSVGGGSTDTQY
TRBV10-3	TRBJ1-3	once	AISGQAVSGNTIY
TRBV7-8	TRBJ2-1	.	ASSLPRLAGAYNEQF
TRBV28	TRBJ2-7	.	ASTGDRYNYEQY
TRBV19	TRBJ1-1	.	ASRWGGGENEAF
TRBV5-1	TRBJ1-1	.	ASSADRDTEAF
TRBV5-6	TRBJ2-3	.	ASSLALPTDTQY
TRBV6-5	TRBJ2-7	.	ASSSSPDRMVEQY
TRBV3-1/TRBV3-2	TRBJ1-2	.	ASSPGQGGGYT
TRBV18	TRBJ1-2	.	ASSRGVVSGYGYT
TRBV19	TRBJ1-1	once	ASTVVGGQPNTEAF
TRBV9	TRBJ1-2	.	ASSKRTGGGYGYT